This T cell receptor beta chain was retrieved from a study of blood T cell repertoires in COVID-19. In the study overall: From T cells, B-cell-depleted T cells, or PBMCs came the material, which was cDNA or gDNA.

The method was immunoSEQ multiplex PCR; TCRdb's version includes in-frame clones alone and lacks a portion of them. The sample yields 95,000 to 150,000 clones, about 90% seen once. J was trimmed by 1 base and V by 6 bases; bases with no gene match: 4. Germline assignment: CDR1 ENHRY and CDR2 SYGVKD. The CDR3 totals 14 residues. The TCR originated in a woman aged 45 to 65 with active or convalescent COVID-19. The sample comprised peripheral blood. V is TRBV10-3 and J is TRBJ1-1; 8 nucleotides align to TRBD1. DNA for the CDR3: TGTGCCATCAGAGAGACAGGGGAGAACACTGAAGCTTTCTTT. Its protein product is CAIRETGENTEAFF.